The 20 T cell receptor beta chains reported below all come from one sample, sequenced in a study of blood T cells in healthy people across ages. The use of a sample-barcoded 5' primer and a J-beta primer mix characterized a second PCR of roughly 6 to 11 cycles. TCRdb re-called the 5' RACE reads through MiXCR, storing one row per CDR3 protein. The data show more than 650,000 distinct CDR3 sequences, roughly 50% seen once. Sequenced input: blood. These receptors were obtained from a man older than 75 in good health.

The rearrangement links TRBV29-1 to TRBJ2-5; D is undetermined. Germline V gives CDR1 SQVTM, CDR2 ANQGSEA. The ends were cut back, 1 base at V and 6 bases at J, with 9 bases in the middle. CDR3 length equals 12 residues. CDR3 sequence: CSVEGMGKTQYF. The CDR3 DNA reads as TGCAGCGTTGAAGGGATGGGGAAGACCCAGTACTTC.

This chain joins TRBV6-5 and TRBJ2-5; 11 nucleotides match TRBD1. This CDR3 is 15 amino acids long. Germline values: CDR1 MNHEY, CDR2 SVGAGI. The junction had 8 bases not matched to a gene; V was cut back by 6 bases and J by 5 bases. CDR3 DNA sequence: TGTGCCAGCAGCGGCGCGGGACAGGGGGAGGAGACCCAGTACTTC. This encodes CASSGAGQGEETQYF.

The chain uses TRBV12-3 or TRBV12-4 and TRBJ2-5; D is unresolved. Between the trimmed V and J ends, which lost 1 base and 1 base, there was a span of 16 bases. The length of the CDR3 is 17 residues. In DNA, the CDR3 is TGTGCCAGCAGTTTAGAAGTCCTGACACGTTTCCAAGAGACCCAGTACTTC. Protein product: CASSLEVLTRFQETQYF.

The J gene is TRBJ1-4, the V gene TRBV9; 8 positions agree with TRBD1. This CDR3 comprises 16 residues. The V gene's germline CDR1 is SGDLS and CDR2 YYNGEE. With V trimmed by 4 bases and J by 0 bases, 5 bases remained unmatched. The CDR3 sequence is CASSPGQDSTNEKLFF. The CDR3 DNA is TGTGCCAGCAGCCCGGGACAGGACTCAACTAATGAAAAACTGTTTTTT.

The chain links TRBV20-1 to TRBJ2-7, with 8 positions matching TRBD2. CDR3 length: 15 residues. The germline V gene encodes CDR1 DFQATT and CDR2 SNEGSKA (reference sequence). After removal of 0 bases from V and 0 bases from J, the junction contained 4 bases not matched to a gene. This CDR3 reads CSARDYSGSSYEQYF. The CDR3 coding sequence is TGCAGTGCTAGAGATTACAGCGGGAGCTCCTACGAGCAGTACTTC.

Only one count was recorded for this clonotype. CDR3 loop: CASSFRDRGYNEQFF. The CDR3 DNA reads TGTGCCAGCAGTTTCCGGGACAGGGGTTACAATGAGCAGTTCTTC. The chain links TRBV12-3 or TRBV12-4 to TRBJ2-1; 10 bases map to TRBD1. The trim removed 3 bases at V and 4 bases at J, leaving 3 bases unmatched. The CDR3 sequence is 15 residues long.

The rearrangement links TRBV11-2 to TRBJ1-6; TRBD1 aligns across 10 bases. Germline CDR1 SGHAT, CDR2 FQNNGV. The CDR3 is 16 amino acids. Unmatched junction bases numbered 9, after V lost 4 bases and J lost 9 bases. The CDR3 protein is CASSWGGQGSGSPLHF. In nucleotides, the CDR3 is TGTGCCAGCAGCTGGGGGGGACAGGGGTCGGGTTCACCCCTCCACTTT. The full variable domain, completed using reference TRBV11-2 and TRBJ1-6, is EAGVAQSPRYKIIEKRQSVAFWCNPISGHATLYWYQQILGQGPKLLIQFQNNGVVDDSQLPKDRFSAERLKGVDSTLKIQPAKLEDSAVYLCASSWGGQGSGSPLHFGNGTRLTVT.

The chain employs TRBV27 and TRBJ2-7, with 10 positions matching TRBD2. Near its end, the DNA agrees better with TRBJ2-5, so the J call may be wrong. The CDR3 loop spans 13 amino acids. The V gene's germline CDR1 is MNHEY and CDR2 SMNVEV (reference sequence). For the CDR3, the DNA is TGTGCCAGCGGCCCGGGACTAGCGCAGACCCAGTACTTC. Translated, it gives CASGPGLAQTQYF.

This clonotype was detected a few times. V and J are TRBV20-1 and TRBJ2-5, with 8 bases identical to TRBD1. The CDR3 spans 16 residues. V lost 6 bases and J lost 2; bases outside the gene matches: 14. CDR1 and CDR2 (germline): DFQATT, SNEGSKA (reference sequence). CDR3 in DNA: TGCAGTGCCCTAACCCTCGCGACAGGGGAGCAAGAGACCCAGTACTTC. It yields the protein CSALTLATGEQETQYF.

The CDR3 DNA reads as TGTGCCAGCAGCCTTACCAGGAGATATTACAATGAGCAGTTCTTC. It translates to CASSLTRRYYNEQFF. This chain connects TRBV12-3 or TRBV12-4 to TRBJ2-1; D is unresolved. V was cut by 6 bases and J by 4 bases, with 16 bases left in between. This CDR3 is built from 15 residues.

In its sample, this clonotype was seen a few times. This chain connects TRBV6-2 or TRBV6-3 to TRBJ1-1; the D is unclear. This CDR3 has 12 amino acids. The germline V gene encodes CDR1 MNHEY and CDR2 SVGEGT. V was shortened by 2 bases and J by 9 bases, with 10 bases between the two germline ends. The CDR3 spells CASSYQAAKAFF. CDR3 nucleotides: TGTGCCAGCAGTTACCAGGCAGCAAAAGCTTTCTTT.

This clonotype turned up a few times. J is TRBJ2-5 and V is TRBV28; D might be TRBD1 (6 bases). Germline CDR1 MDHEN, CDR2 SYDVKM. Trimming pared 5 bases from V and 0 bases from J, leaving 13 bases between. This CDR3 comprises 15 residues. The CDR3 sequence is CASSRTETYQETQYF. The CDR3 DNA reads TGTGCCAGCAGTCGGACAGAAACGTACCAAGAGACCCAGTACTTC.

CDR3 sequence (DNA): TGTGCCAGCAGGGTGAACTTCGGCCCCCTCTCTGGGGCCAACGTCCTGACTTTC. It translates to CASRVNFGPLSGANVLTF. The rearrangement uses TRBV27 and TRBJ2-6; D remains unclear. The CDR3 is 18 residues long. Germline V CDR1 and CDR2: MNHEY, SMNVEV (reference sequence). The V gene lost 6 bases and the J gene lost 0 bases, with 18 bases spanning the gap.

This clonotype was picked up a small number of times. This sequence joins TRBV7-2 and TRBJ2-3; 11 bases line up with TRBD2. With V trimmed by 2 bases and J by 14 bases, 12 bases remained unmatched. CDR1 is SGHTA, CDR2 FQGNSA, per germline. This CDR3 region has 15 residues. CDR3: CASSLPLAGGRYAYF. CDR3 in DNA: TGTGCCAGCAGCTTACCGCTAGCGGGAGGAAGATACGCGTATTTT.

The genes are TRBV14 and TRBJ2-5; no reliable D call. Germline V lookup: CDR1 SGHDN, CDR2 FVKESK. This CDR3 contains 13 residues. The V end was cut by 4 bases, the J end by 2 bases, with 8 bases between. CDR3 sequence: CASSRSAQETQYF. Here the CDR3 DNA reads TGTGCCAGCAGCCGGAGCGCTCAAGAGACCCAGTACTTC. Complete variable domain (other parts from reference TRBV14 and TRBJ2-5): EAGVTQFPSHSVIEKGQTVTLRCDPISGHDNLYWYRRVMGKEIKFLLHFVKESKQDESGMPNNRFLAERTGGTYSTLKVQPAELEDSGVYFCASSRSAQETQYFGPGTRLLVL.

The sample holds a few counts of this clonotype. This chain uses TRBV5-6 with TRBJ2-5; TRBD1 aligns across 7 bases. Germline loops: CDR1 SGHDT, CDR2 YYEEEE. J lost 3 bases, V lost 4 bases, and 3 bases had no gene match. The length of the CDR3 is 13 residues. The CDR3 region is CASSKTGKETQYF. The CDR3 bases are TGTGCCAGCAGCAAGACAGGGAAAGAGACCCAGTACTTC.

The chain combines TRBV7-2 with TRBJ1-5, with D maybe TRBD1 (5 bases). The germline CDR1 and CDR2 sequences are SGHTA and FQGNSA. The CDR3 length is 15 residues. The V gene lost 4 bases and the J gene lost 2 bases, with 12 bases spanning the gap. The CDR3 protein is CASSSSGTGNQPQHF. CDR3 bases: TGTGCCAGCAGCTCCTCAGGGACGGGCAATCAGCCCCAGCATTTT.

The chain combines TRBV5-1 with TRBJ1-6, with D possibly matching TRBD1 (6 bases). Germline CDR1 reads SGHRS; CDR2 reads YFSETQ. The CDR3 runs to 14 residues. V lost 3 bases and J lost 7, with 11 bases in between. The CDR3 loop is CASSSQGINSPLHF. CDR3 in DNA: TGCGCCAGCAGCTCACAGGGAATCAATTCACCCCTCCACTTT.

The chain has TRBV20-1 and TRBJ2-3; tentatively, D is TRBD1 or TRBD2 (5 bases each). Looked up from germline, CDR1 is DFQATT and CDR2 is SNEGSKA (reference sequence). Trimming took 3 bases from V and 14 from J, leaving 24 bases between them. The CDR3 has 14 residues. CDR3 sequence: CSASLGEGHRDAYF. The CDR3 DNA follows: TGCAGTGCTAGTTTGGGGGAAGGACACAGAGACGCGTATTTT.

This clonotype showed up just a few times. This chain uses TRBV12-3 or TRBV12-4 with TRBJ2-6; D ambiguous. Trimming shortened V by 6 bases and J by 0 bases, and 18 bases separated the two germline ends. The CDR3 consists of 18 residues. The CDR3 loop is CASSPRTVLVSGANVLTF. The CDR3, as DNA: TGTGCCAGCAGCCCTAGGACGGTGCTGGTCTCTGGGGCCAACGTCCTGACTTTC.